This T cell receptor (beta chain) was documented in a study of CD8+ T cells in alopecia areata. General study findings and limits: Alphabeta T cells residing in normal skin are also sequenced in scalp samples. Lesional scalp displayed greater clonality than normal scalp, most notably in alopecia totalis/universalis.

As the sequencing template, cDNA was produced by extracting RNA and reverse transcribing it. Here immunoSEQ multiplex PCR was the method, and the copy in TCRdb shows in-frame clones only, minus some. The sample holds roughly 200,000 clones, about 53% seen once. The V end lost 3 bases, the J end lost 0 bases, and 14 bases lay between the germline ends. This CDR3 spans 16 amino acids. Germline V lookup: CDR1 MNHEY, CDR2 SMNVEV (reference sequence). Concerning this clone: Its antigen remains unidentified.

The treatment is: oral pan-JAK inhibitor, 5-10 mg twice daily. The sequencing used CD8+ T cells sorted from blood, collected at week 24, from a patient treated with tofacitinib. J is TRBJ1-2 and V is TRBV27, with a tentative D call TRBD1 (6 bases). This clonotype originated in a human donor with alopecia areata. As DNA, the CDR3 is TGTGCCAGCAGTTTTCTGGGGGCCGTAGCTAACTATGGCTACACCTTC. Protein product: CASSFLGAVANYGYTF.